The entry below gives a single T cell receptor (beta chain) sequence along with its context. Germline CDR1 is SNHLY and CDR2 is FYNNEI. V lost 6 bases and J lost 4; bases outside the gene matches: 14. The CDR3 has 17 amino acids. The sample belongs to a study of shared clonotypes between healthy human individuals. As for the study in general: Contributing individuals were a couple of females and a few males aged 18 to 49.

Genomic DNA of each subset was evenly split across several immunoSEQ plates. Under the authors' procedure: ImmunoSEQ yielded junction-only sequences lacking quality scores, so filtering differed. Sequenced by immunoSEQ multiplex PCR; TCRdb stores in-frame clones only, minus some. V and J calls and clone size are as listed in that table; D and trimming were resolved from the DNA. The data hold some 1 million clones, with 75% observed a single time. J is TRBJ2-7 and V is TRBV2; 11 nucleotides match TRBD2. The sequence derives from a man aged 18-30 years in good health. The sequenced material came from memory CD4+ T cells sorted from blood. Subset defined: CD45RA-negative fraction. The DNA for the CDR3 is TGTGCCAGCAGGGGCCAAACCGTAGCGGGAGGGCCTTACGAGCAGTACTTC. This encodes CASRGQTVAGGPYEQYF. Looking up the rest from reference TRBV2 and TRBJ2-7 gives the full variable domain: EPEVTQTPSHQVTQMGQEVILRCVPISNHLYFYWYRQILGQKVEFLVSFYNNEISEKSEIFDDQFSVERPDGSNFTLKIRSTKLEDSAMYFCASRGQTVAGGPYEQYFGPGTRLTVT.